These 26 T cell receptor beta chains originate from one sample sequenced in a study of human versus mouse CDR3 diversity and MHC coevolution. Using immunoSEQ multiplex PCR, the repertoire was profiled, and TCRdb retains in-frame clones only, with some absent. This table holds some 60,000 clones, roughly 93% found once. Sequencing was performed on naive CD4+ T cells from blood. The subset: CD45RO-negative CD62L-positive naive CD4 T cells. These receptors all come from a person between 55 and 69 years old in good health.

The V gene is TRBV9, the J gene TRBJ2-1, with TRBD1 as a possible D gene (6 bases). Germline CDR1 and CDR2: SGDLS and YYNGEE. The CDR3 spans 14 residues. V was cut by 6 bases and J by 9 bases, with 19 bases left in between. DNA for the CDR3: TGTGCCAGCACCCCAGGGGTGAGAGGACGTGAGCAGTTCTTC. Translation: CASTPGVRGREQFF.

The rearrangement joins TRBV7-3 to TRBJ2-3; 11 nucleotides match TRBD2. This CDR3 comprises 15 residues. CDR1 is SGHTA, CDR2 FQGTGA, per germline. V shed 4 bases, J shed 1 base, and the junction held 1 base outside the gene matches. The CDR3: CASSSGLAGTDTQYF. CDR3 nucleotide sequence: TGTGCCAGCAGCTCGGGACTAGCGGGCACAGATACGCAGTATTTT. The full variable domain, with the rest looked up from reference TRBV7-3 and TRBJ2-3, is GAGVSQTPSNKVTEKGKYVELRCDPISGHTALYWYRQSLGQGPEFLIYFQGTGAADDSGLPNDRFFAVRPEGSVSTLKIQRTERGDSAVYLCASSSGLAGTDTQYFGPGTRLTVL.

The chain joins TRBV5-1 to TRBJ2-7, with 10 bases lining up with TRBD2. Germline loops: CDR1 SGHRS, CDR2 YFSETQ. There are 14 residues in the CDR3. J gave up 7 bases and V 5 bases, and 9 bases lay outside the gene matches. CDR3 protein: CASRPTSGIREQYF. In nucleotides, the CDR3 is TGCGCCAGCAGACCTACTAGCGGGATAAGGGAGCAGTACTTC.

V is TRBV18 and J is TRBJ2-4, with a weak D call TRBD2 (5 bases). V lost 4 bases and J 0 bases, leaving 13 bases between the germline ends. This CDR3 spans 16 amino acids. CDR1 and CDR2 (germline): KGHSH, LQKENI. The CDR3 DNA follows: TGTGCCAGCTCACTGCCTGGGGAGAGAGCCAAAAACATTCAGTACTTC. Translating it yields CASSLPGERAKNIQYF. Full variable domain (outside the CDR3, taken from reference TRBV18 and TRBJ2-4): NAGVMQNPRHLVRRRGQEARLRCSPMKGHSHVYWYRQLPEEGLKFMVYLQKENIIDESGMPKERFSAEFPKEGPSILRIQQVVRGDSAAYFCASSLPGERAKNIQYFGAGTRLSVL.

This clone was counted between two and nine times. The CDR3 bases are TGTGCCAGCAGCCCGGGACTAGAAGGCCGCGAGCAGTACTTC. Its translation is CASSPGLEGREQYF. The chain carries TRBV5-4 and TRBJ2-7, with 8 bases aligning to TRBD2. In germline, CDR1 is SGHNT, CDR2 YYREEE (reference sequence). The J segment lost 6 bases and the V segment lost 4 bases, leaving 9 bases of the junction unmatched. This CDR3 contains 14 residues.

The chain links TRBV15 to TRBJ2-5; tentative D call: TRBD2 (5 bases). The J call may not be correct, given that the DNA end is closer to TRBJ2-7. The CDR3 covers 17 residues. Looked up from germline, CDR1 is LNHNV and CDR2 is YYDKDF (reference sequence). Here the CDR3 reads CATSRDHTGYEFYEQYF. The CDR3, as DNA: TGTGCCACCAGCAGAGATCATACGGGGTACGAGTTCTACGAGCAGTACTTC.

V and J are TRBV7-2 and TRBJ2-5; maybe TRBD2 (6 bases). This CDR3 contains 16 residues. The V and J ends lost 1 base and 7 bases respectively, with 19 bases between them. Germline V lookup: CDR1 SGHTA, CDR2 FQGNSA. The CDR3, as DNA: TGTGCCAGCAGCTTAGGGGGCGGGATAAGAGGTTGGACCCAGTACTTC. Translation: CASSLGGGIRGWTQYF. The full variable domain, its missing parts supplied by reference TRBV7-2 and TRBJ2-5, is GAGVSQSPSNKVTEKGKDVELRCDPISGHTALYWYRQSLGQGLEFLIYFQGNSAPDKSGLPSDRFSAERTGGSVSTLTIQRTQQEDSAVYLCASSLGGGIRGWTQYFGPGTRLLVL.

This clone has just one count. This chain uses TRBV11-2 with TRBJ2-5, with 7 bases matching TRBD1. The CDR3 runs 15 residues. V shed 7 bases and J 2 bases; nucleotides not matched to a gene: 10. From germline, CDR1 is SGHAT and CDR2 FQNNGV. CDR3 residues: CASTWGTRGQETQYF. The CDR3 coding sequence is TGTGCCAGCACTTGGGGAACCAGGGGGCAAGAGACCCAGTACTTC. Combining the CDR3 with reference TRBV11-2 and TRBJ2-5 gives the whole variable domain EAGVAQSPRYKIIEKRQSVAFWCNPISGHATLYWYQQILGQGPKLLIQFQNNGVVDDSQLPKDRFSAERLKGVDSTLKIQPAKLEDSAVYLCASTWGTRGQETQYFGPGTRLLVL.

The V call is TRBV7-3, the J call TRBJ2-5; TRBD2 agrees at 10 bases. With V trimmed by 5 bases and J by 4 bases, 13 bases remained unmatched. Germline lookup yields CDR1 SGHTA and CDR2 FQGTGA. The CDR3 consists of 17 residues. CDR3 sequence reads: CASSLQGGLAGAETQYF. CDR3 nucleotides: TGTGCCAGCAGCCTGCAGGGGGGGCTAGCGGGGGCAGAGACCCAGTACTTC.

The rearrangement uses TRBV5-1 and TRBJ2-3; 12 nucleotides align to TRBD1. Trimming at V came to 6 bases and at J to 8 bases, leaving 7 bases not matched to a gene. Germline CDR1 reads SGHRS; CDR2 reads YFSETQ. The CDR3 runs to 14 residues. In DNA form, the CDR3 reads TGCGCCAGCACCCGGGACAGGGGGCAGGGTACGCAGTATTTT. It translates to CASTRDRGQGTQYF.

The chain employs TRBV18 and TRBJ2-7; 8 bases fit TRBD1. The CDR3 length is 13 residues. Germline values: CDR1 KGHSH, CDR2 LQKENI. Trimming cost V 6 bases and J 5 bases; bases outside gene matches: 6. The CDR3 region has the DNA TGTGCCAGCTCGCCCGGACAGGGCGACGAGCAGTACTTC. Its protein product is CASSPGQGDEQYF. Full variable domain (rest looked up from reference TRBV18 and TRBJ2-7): NAGVMQNPRHLVRRRGQEARLRCSPMKGHSHVYWYRQLPEEGLKFMVYLQKENIIDESGMPKERFSAEFPKEGPSILRIQQVVRGDSAAYFCASSPGQGDEQYFGPGTRLTVT.

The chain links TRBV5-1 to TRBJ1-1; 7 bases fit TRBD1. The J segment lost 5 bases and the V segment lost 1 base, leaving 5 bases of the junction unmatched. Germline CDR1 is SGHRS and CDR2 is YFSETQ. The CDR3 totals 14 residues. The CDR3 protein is CASSLLGRGTEAFF. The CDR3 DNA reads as TGCGCCAGCAGCTTGTTAGGCAGGGGGACTGAAGCTTTCTTT.

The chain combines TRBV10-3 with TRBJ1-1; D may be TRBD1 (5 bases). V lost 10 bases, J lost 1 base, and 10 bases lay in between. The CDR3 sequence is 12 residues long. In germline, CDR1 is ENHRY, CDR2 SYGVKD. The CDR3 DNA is TGTGCCACGACAGCTACGAACACTGAAGCTTTCTTT. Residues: CATTATNTEAFF.

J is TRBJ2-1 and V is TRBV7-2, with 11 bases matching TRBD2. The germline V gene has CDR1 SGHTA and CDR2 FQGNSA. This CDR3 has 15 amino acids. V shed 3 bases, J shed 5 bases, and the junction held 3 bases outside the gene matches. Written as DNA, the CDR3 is TGTGCCAGCAGCTTGGGACTAGCGGAAAACAATGAGCAGTTCTTC. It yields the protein CASSLGLAENNEQFF.

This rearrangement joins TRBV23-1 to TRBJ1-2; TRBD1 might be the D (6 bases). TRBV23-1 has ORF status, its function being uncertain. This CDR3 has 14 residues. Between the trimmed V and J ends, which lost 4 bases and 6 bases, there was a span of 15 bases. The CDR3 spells CASSPTRGGDGYTF. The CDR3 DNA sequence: TGCGCCAGCAGTCCAACCAGGGGAGGGGATGGCTACACCTTC.

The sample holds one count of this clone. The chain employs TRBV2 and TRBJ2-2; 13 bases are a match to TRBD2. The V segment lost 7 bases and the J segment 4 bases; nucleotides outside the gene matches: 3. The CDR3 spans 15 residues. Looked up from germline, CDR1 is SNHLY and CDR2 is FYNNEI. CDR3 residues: CASMGTSGVTGELFF. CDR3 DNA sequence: TGTGCCAGCATGGGGACTAGCGGGGTCACCGGGGAGCTGTTTTTT.

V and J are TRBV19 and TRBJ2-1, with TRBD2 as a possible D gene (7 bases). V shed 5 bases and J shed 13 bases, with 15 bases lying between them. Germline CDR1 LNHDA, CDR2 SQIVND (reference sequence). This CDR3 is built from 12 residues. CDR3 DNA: TGTGCCAGTAGTCAAGAGGGGGGGCCCCAGTTCTTC. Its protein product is CASSQEGGPQFF.

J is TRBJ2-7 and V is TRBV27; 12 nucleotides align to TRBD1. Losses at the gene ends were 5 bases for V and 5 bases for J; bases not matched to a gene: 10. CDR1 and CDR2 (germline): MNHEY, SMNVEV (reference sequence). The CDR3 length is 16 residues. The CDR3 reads CASSVIRDRGLHEQYF. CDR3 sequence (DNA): TGTGCCAGCAGTGTTATCCGGGACAGGGGGCTCCACGAGCAGTACTTC.

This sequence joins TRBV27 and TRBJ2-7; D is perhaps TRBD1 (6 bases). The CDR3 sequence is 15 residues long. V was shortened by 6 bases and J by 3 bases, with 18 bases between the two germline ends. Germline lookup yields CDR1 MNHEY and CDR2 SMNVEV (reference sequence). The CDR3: CASRRYAGTFYEQYF. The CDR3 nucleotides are TGTGCCAGCAGGAGGTATGCCGGGACATTCTACGAGCAGTACTTC.

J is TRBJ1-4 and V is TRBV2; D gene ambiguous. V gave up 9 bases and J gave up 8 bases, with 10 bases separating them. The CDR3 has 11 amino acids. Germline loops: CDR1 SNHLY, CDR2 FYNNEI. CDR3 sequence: CASTIGEKLFF. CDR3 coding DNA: TGTGCCAGTACTATTGGAGAAAAACTGTTTTTT.

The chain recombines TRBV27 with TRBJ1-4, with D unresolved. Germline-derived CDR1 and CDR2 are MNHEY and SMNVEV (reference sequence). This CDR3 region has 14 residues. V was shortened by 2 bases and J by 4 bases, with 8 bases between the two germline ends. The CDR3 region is CASSLGQNNEKLFF. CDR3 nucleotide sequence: TGTGCCAGCAGTTTAGGGCAGAATAATGAAAAACTGTTTTTT.

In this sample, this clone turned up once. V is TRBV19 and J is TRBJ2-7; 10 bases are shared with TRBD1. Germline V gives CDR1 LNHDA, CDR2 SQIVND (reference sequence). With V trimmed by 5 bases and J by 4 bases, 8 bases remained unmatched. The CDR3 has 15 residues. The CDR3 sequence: CASSSPGTGAYEQYF. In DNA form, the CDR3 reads TGTGCCAGTAGTTCACCCGGGACAGGGGCTTACGAGCAGTACTTC. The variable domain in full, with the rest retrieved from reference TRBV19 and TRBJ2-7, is DGGITQSPKYLFRKEGQNVTLSCEQNLNHDAMYWYRQDPGQGLRLIYYSQIVNDFQKGDIAEGYSVSREKKESFPLTVTSAQKNPTAFYLCASSSPGTGAYEQYFGPGTRLTVT.

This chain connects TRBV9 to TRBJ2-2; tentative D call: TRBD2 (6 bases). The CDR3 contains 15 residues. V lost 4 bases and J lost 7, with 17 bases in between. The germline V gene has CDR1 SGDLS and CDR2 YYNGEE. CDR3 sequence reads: CASSPRGVAGGELFF. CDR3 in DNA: TGTGCCAGCAGCCCCCGCGGGGTCGCGGGCGGGGAGCTGTTTTTT.

The CDR3 DNA is TGCGCCAGCAGCTCGGCCGGGGGGGAGACCCAGTACTTC. This translates into CASSSAGGETQYF. The chain is built from TRBV5-1 and TRBJ2-5, with 7 bases lining up with TRBD2. Germline lookup yields CDR1 SGHRS and CDR2 YFSETQ. The V segment lost 3 bases and the J segment 5 bases; nucleotides outside the gene matches: 4. There are 13 residues in the CDR3. Filled out from reference TRBV5-1 and TRBJ2-5, the complete variable domain reads KAGVTQTPRYLIKTRGQQVTLSCSPISGHRSVSWYQQTPGQGLQFLFEYFSETQRNKGNFPGRFSGRQFSNSRSEMNVSTLELGDSALYLCASSSAGGETQYFGPGTRLLVL.

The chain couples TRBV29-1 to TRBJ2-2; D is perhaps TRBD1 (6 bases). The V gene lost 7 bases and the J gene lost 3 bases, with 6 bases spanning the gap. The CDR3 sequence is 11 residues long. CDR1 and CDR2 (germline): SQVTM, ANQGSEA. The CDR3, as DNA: TGCAGCGCAGGGGACACCGGGGAGCTGTTTTTT. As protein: CSAGDTGELFF.

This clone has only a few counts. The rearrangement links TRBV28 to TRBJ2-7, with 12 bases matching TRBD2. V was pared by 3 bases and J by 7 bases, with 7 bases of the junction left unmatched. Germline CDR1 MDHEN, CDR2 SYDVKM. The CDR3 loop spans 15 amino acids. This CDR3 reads CASSFLAGGPGEQYF. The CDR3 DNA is TGTGCCAGCAGTTTCCTAGCGGGAGGGCCGGGGGAGCAGTACTTC.